Following are 29 T cell receptor beta chains from one sample sequenced in a study of blood T cell repertoires in COVID-19. TCRdb keeps only in-frame clones here, not all; method: immunoSEQ multiplex PCR. Here the sample spans fewer than 110,000 clones, around 80% being singletons. The sample comprised peripheral blood. The receptor source for this set is a man aged 65 to 79 with acute or convalescent COVID-19.

This clone was picked up a small number of times. This rearrangement joins TRBV19 to TRBJ1-1; tentative D call: TRBD1 (6 bases). V lost 4 bases and J 4 bases, leaving 10 bases between the germline ends. The CDR3 is made up of 13 amino acids. Looked up from germline, CDR1 is LNHDA and CDR2 is SQIVND (reference sequence). This CDR3 reads CASSNTRGTEAFF. Here the CDR3 DNA reads TGTGCCAGTAGTAACACCAGGGGCACTGAAGCTTTCTTT.

This clone showed up just once. The chain carries TRBV3-1 (or the pseudogene TRBV3-2) and TRBJ2-3; 10 bases are shared with TRBD2. The V and J ends lost 1 base and 3 bases, in that order; junction bases with no gene match: 4. The CDR3 is made up of 16 amino acids. The V gene's germline CDR1 is LGHDT and CDR2 YNNKEL (reference sequence). This CDR3 reads CASSQALSGGTDTQYF. The CDR3 DNA is TGTGCCAGCAGCCAAGCCCTTAGCGGGGGGACAGATACGCAGTATTTT.

The V call is TRBV11-1, the J call TRBJ1-1; D may be TRBD1 (5 bases). The CDR3 runs 13 residues. V was shortened by 5 bases and J by 3 bases, with 10 bases between the two germline ends. Germline lookup yields CDR1 SGHAT and CDR2 FQDESV (reference sequence). The CDR3 DNA reads TGTGCCAGCAGCCGCAGGGAGGACACTGAAGCTTTCTTT. This gives the protein CASSRREDTEAFF. Together with reference TRBV11-1 and TRBJ1-1, the CDR3 gives the full variable domain: EAEVAQSPRYKITEKSQAVAFWCDPISGHATLYWYRQILGQGPELLVQFQDESVVDDSQLPKDRFSAERLKGVDSTLKIQPAELGDSAMYLCASSRREDTEAFFGQGTRLTVV.

The V and J genes are TRBV6-5 and TRBJ1-6; 10 bases match TRBD1. V shed 0 bases, J shed 7 bases, and the junction held 3 bases outside the gene matches. This CDR3 is 16 amino acids long. Germline values: CDR1 MNHEY, CDR2 SVGAGI. This CDR3 is CASSYSTGGQNSPLHF. In DNA form, the CDR3 reads TGTGCCAGCAGTTACTCGACAGGGGGCCAGAATTCACCCCTCCACTTT.

This chain uses TRBV2 with TRBJ1-6, with a tentative D call TRBD1 (6 bases). Trimming removed 4 bases at V and 6 bases at J, with 10 bases between. The CDR3 runs to 14 residues. Germline V gene data show CDR1 as SNHLY and CDR2 as FYNNEI. The CDR3 spells CASSGADSNSPLHF. The CDR3 coding sequence is TGTGCCAGCAGTGGGGCGGACAGTAATTCACCCCTCCACTTT.

This chain connects TRBV5-4 to TRBJ2-7; 10 bases are shared with TRBD1. The junction had 9 bases not matched to a gene; V was cut back by 4 bases and J by 2 bases. This CDR3 comprises 16 residues. Germline-derived CDR1 and CDR2 are SGHNT and YYREEE (reference sequence). The CDR3 coding sequence is TGTGCCAGCAGCCACCCCGGGACAGGGGCCCCCTACGAGCAGTACTTC. It yields the protein CASSHPGTGAPYEQYF.

With respect to this clone: A read error may account for a junction end that differs from germline. The rearrangement links TRBV3-1 (or the pseudogene TRBV3-2) to TRBJ1-2, with D uncertain. Germline-derived CDR1 and CDR2 are LGHDT and YNNKEL (reference sequence). The CDR3 totals 13 residues. The DNA for the CDR3 is TGTGCCAGCAGCCATGGGTACTACGGGAAAACACCATTC. Its protein product is CASSHGYYGKTPF.

The chain combines TRBV3-1 (or the pseudogene TRBV3-2) with TRBJ2-1; 9 bases are shared with TRBD1. The V segment lost 1 base and the J segment 9 bases; nucleotides outside the gene matches: 7. This CDR3 has 15 residues. The germline CDR1 and CDR2 sequences are LGHDT and YNNKEL (reference sequence). The CDR3 is CASSQAQGAIGEQFF. Here the CDR3 DNA reads TGTGCCAGCAGCCAAGCACAGGGGGCCATTGGTGAGCAGTTCTTC.

The chain employs TRBV18 and TRBJ1-5, with TRBD1 identical over 8 bases. Germline V gene lookup returns CDR1 KGHSH and CDR2 LQKENI. V dropped 5 bases and J dropped 0; count of bases not matched to a gene: 3. The CDR3 is 15 amino acids. DNA of the CDR3: TGTGCCAGCTCAATCGACAGGGGTAGCAATCAGCCCCAGCATTTT. This codes for CASSIDRGSNQPQHF.

The rearrangement links TRBV27 to TRBJ2-3; TRBD2 matches at 15 bases. Germline lookup yields CDR1 MNHEY and CDR2 SMNVEV (reference sequence). Unmatched junction bases numbered 4, after V lost 2 bases and J lost 1 base. The CDR3 runs 18 residues. The CDR3 protein is CASSLGLAGGPGTDTQYF. CDR3 sequence (DNA): TGTGCCAGCAGTTTAGGACTAGCGGGGGGGCCCGGCACAGATACGCAGTATTTT.

The rearrangement uses TRBV6-1 and TRBJ1-1; no clear D gene. This CDR3 has 15 residues. Germline-derived CDR1 and CDR2 are MNHNS and SASEGT. The V end was cut by 0 bases, the J end by 1 base, with 9 bases between. The CDR3 protein is CASSEASAGNTEAFF. The DNA for the CDR3 is TGTGCCAGCAGTGAAGCTTCCGCAGGGAACACTGAAGCTTTCTTT.

The V and J genes are TRBV2 and TRBJ1-5; D may be TRBD1 (5 bases). The CDR3 contains 16 residues. Germline V gene data show CDR1 as SNHLY and CDR2 as FYNNEI. The V end was cut by 2 bases, the J end by 0 bases, with 11 bases between. CDR3 nucleotide sequence: TGTGCCAGCAGTGAATTTGGGACTTATAGCAATCAGCCCCAGCATTTT. This gives the protein CASSEFGTYSNQPQHF.

This clone was picked up a small number of times. V and J are TRBV2 and TRBJ2-1; 7 bases match TRBD1. CDR3 length: 14 amino acids. V shed 4 bases and J 2 bases; nucleotides not matched to a gene: 2. Per the germline V gene, CDR1 is SNHLY and CDR2 is FYNNEI. The CDR3 DNA follows: TGTGCCAGCAGTGTACAGGGGACCTACAATGAGCAGTTCTTC. It codes for CASSVQGTYNEQFF.

This sequence joins TRBV3-1 (or the pseudogene TRBV3-2) and TRBJ2-2; TRBD1 matches at 8 bases. Germline V lookup: CDR1 LGHDT, CDR2 YNNKEL (reference sequence). The CDR3 length is 14 residues. V shed 3 bases and J 4 bases; nucleotides not matched to a gene: 1. The CDR3 nucleotides are TGTGCCAGCAGCCAGACAGGGGTCACCGGGGAGCTGTTTTTT. Its translation is CASSQTGVTGELFF.

The chain couples TRBV3-1 (or the pseudogene TRBV3-2) to TRBJ2-1; maybe TRBD1 (6 bases). The germline V gene encodes CDR1 LGHDT and CDR2 YNNKEL (reference sequence). V was clipped by 5 bases and J by 6 bases, with 17 bases between them. The length of the CDR3 is 15 residues. The CDR3, as DNA: TGTGCCAGCAGCTTTGGGACAACCCTGAGCAATGAGCAGTTCTTC. Protein: CASSFGTTLSNEQFF.

J is TRBJ2-1 and V is TRBV27, with a weak D call TRBD1 (6 bases). CDR3 length: 13 amino acids. The V end lost 7 bases, the J end lost 9 bases, and 16 bases lay between the germline ends. The germline gives CDR1 MNHEY, CDR2 SMNVEV (reference sequence). DNA of the CDR3: TGTGCCAGCACTGCACAGGGTAGGAGTGAGCAGTTCTTC. Protein: CASTAQGRSEQFF.

The chain has TRBV5-1 and TRBJ2-2; D is possibly TRBD2 (5 bases). V lost 6 bases and J 5 bases, leaving 11 bases between the germline ends. CDR1 and CDR2 (germline): SGHRS, YFSETQ. The CDR3 is 13 residues long. The DNA of the CDR3 is TGCGCCAGCACCGCCGGGGAGACCGGGGAGCTGTTTTTT. It codes for CASTAGETGELFF.

V usage is TRBV7-8 and J usage is TRBJ1-1, with 8 bases fitting TRBD1. The J segment lost 7 bases and the V segment lost 5 bases, leaving 9 bases of the junction unmatched. The CDR3 has 14 amino acids. Looked up from germline, CDR1 is SGHVS and CDR2 is FQNEAQ. CDR3 region: CASSQLFDRGEAFF. The CDR3 DNA follows: TGTGCCAGCAGCCAACTTTTCGACAGGGGTGAAGCTTTCTTT.

This chain connects TRBV5-1 to TRBJ1-5; perhaps TRBD1 as D (5 bases). Trimming pared 2 bases from V and 1 base from J, leaving 10 bases between. The CDR3 is 15 amino acids. CDR1 is SGHRS and CDR2 is YFSETQ in the germline V gene. Written as DNA, the CDR3 is TGCGCCAGCAGCTTCGGGGGGTCCAGCAATCAGCCCCAGCATTTT. It yields the protein CASSFGGSSNQPQHF.

The gene calls are TRBV4-2 and TRBJ1-1, with D tentatively TRBD1 (6 bases). The germline V gene encodes CDR1 LGHNA and CDR2 YNFKEQ. The V gene lost 1 base and the J gene lost 0 bases, with 12 bases spanning the gap. The CDR3 totals 16 residues. The CDR3 loop reads CASSQASTGMNTEAFF. DNA for the CDR3: TGTGCCAGCAGCCAAGCATCGACAGGCATGAACACTGAAGCTTTCTTT.

The genes are TRBV7-2 and TRBJ2-1; 10 nucleotides match TRBD1. The V and J ends lost 5 bases and 9 bases, in that order; junction bases with no gene match: 7. The CDR3 is made up of 14 amino acids. CDR1 SGHTA and CDR2 FQGNSA come from the germline V gene. CDR3 in DNA: TGTGCCAGCAGCCCCTTGACAGGGGGCAGTGAGCAGTTCTTC. Its protein is CASSPLTGGSEQFF.

Here the CDR3 reads CASSLTGDSYEQYF. In DNA, the CDR3 is TGTGCCAGCTCCTTGACGGGTGACTCCTACGAGCAGTACTTC. The gene calls are TRBV18 and TRBJ2-7, with D unclear. The CDR3 loop spans 14 amino acids. Germline CDR1 is KGHSH and CDR2 is LQKENI. V gave up 6 bases and J gave up 0 bases, with 12 bases separating them. The full variable domain, in which reference TRBV18 and TRBJ2-7 provide the parts outside the CDR3, is NAGVMQNPRHLVRRRGQEARLRCSPMKGHSHVYWYRQLPEEGLKFMVYLQKENIIDESGMPKERFSAEFPKEGPSILRIQQVVRGDSAAYFCASSLTGDSYEQYFGPGTRLTVT.

The gene calls are TRBV7-2 and TRBJ1-5; D remains unclear. Trimming left V 1 base short and J 5 bases short, with 12 bases between. CDR1 is SGHTA and CDR2 is FQGNSA in the germline V gene. The CDR3 has 15 residues. The CDR3 nucleotides are TGTGCCAGCAGCTTAGGAGGGATAAGGGATCAGCCCCAGCATTTT. Translated: CASSLGGIRDQPQHF.

The genes are TRBV7-2 and TRBJ1-3; the D is unclear. Trimming took 1 base from V and 1 from J, leaving 11 bases between them. Germline loops: CDR1 SGHTA, CDR2 FQGNSA. CDR3 length: 16 residues. The CDR3 nucleotides are TGTGCCAGCAGCTTAGAGCCACCCGGGTCTGGAAACACCATATATTTT. Translating gives CASSLEPPGSGNTIYF.

As concerns this clone: Other DNA sequences within the sample encode an identical CDR3. The CDR3 spells CASSRAGGSTDTQYF. DNA for the CDR3: TGTGCCAGCAGCCGAGCGGGGGGGTCCACAGATACGCAGTATTTT. This sequence joins TRBV7-3 and TRBJ2-3, with 10 bases identical to TRBD2. The CDR3 is 15 amino acids. Germline loops: CDR1 SGHTA, CDR2 FQGTGA. Trimming cost V 5 bases and J 2 bases; bases outside gene matches: 4.

This sequence joins TRBV3-1 (or the pseudogene TRBV3-2) and TRBJ2-2; no reliable D call. Germline V gives CDR1 LGHDT, CDR2 YNNKEL (reference sequence). The CDR3 contains 15 residues. V was cut by 0 bases and J by 8 bases, with 13 bases left in between. DNA of the CDR3: TGTGCCAGCAGCCAAGAAGGAACAAGCGCTGGGGAGCTGTTTTTT. Amino acids: CASSQEGTSAGELFF.

CDR3 region: CASRDMGYEQYF. CDR3 coding DNA: TGTGCCAGTAGGGACATGGGCTACGAGCAGTACTTC. This rearrangement joins TRBV19 to TRBJ2-7; D possibly corresponds to TRBD1 (5 bases). V was cut by 6 bases and J by 3 bases, with 9 bases left in between. The V gene's germline CDR1 is LNHDA and CDR2 SQIVND (reference sequence). This CDR3 comprises 12 residues.

The genes are TRBV6-1 and TRBJ2-1, with 16 bases fitting TRBD2. CDR1 and CDR2 (germline): MNHNS, SASEGT. This CDR3 has 18 amino acids. V lost 2 bases and J lost 10; bases outside the gene matches: 11. CDR3 in amino acids: CASSERPGTSGGAREQFF. DNA for the CDR3: TGTGCCAGCAGTGAACGTCCCGGGACTAGCGGGGGGGCCCGAGAGCAGTTCTTC.

The V call is TRBV5-1, the J call TRBJ1-1; tentatively, D is TRBD1 (6 bases). Trimming took 5 bases from V and 2 from J, leaving 10 bases between them. The CDR3 totals 13 residues. CDR1 is SGHRS, CDR2 YFSETQ, per germline. The CDR3 loop reads CASRGTSNTEAFF. In DNA, the CDR3 is TGCGCCAGCAGGGGGACATCTAACACTGAAGCTTTCTTT.